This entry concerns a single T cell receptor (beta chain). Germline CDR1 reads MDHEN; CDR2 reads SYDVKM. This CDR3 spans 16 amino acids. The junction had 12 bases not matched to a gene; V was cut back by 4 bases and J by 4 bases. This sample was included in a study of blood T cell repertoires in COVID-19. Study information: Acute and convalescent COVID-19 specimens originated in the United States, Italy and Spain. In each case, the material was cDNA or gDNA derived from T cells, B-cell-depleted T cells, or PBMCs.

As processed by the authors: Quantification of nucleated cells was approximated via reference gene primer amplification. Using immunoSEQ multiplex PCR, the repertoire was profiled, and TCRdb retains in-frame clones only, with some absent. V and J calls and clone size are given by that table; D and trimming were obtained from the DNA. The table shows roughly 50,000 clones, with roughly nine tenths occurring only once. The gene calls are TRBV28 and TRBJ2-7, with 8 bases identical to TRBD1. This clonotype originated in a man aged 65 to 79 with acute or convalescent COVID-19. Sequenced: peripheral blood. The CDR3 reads CASSSPSGTGRYEQYF. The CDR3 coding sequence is TGTGCCAGCAGTTCCCCATCCGGGACAGGACGATACGAGCAGTACTTC.